Presented here are 26 T cell receptor beta chains from one specimen sequenced in a study of naive and memory T cell subsets. Both TRBC1 and TRBC2 were covered by a beta constant-region primer of two equimolar oligonucleotides. In TCRdb, the UMI-ligation and nested PCR reads were re-called with MiXCR into one record per CDR3 protein. The data contain 130,000 to 150,000 distinct CDR3 sequences, over 15% of them singletons. Source material: naive CD4+ T cells from blood. These receptors all come from a human donor in good health.

V is TRBV27 and J is TRBJ1-3; tentative D call: TRBD1 (5 bases). The CDR3 length is 16 residues. The V and J ends lost 5 bases and 4 bases respectively, with 18 bases between them. The germline gives CDR1 MNHEY, CDR2 SMNVEV (reference sequence). CDR3 sequence reads: CASSATGTAPGNTIYF. CDR3 DNA sequence: TGTGCCAGCAGTGCCACCGGGACGGCGCCGGGAAACACCATATATTTT.

The V call is TRBV6-1, the J call TRBJ2-3, with D possibly being TRBD1 or TRBD2 (5 bases each). V lost 5 bases to trimming and J lost 1 base, with 7 bases between them. Germline assignment: CDR1 MNHNS and CDR2 SASEGT. The CDR3 covers 13 residues. CDR3 sequence: CASSWDGTDTQYF. CDR3 sequence (DNA): TGTGCCAGCAGTTGGGACGGCACAGATACGCAGTATTTT.

The chain couples TRBV5-4 to TRBJ2-7; D remains unclear. The CDR3 consists of 13 residues. The germline gives CDR1 SGHNT, CDR2 YYREEE (reference sequence). V lost 1 base and J 4 bases, leaving 9 bases between the germline ends. In nucleotides, the CDR3 is TGTGCCAGCAGCTTGAGTTACGGGTACGAGCAGTACTTC. Protein: CASSLSYGYEQYF.

This clonotype has a handful of counts. The J gene is TRBJ2-7, the V gene TRBV12-3 or TRBV12-4, with D perhaps TRBD1 or TRBD2 (6 bases each). The V and J ends lost 5 bases and 2 bases respectively, with 13 bases between them. CDR3 length: 14 amino acids. The CDR3 reads CASSGGQRPYEQYF. CDR3 DNA: TGTGCCAGCAGTGGGGGGCAGAGACCCTACGAGCAGTACTTC.

The chain carries TRBV7-6 and TRBJ2-7, with TRBD2 as a possible D gene (6 bases). The germline V gene has CDR1 SGHVS and CDR2 FNYEAQ. With 5 bases removed from V and 1 base from J, the gap between germline ends came to 18 bases. The length of the CDR3 is 16 residues. The CDR3 DNA sequence: TGTGCCAGCAGCCCCCGGCCTCGGGGGAGGTCCTACGAGCAGTACTTC. Its protein product is CASSPRPRGRSYEQYF.

This clonotype was seen more than once but under ten times. CDR3 amino acids: CSGGQRTTDTQYF. The CDR3 DNA is TGCAGCGGGGGACAGCGAACCACAGATACGCAGTATTTT. J is TRBJ2-3 and V is TRBV29-1, with 7 bases matching TRBD1. The CDR3 loop spans 13 amino acids. CDR1 SQVTM and CDR2 ANQGSEA come from the germline V gene. J gave up 2 bases and V 7 bases, and 6 bases lay outside the gene matches.

As regards this clonotype: The missing conserved phenylalanine or tryptophan at the end of this CDR3 makes a read error likely. V usage is TRBV14 and J usage is TRBJ2-1; D is unclear. Trimming pared 1 base from V and 2 bases from J, leaving 9 bases between. Germline CDR1 and CDR2: SGHDN and FVKESK. The CDR3 consists of 15 residues. CDR3 sequence: CASSQGQDPYNEQFY. Here the CDR3 DNA reads TGTGCCAGCAGCCAAGGTCAGGATCCCTACAATGAGCAGTTCTAC.

This clonotype was seen only a few times. V and J are TRBV27 and TRBJ2-2; weak D call: TRBD2 (5 bases). The CDR3 sequence is 14 residues long. The germline V gene has CDR1 MNHEY and CDR2 SMNVEV (reference sequence). V was clipped by 10 bases and J by 3 bases, with 15 bases between them. Written as DNA, the CDR3 is TGTGCCACCAGACCCAGCGGTGACACCGGGGAGCTGTTTTTT. This sequence encodes CATRPSGDTGELFF.

This clonotype has a handful of counts. The chain joins TRBV6-5 to TRBJ2-3; unclear D gene. Trimming removed 4 bases at V and 0 bases at J, with 11 bases between. The CDR3 contains 15 residues. Looked up from germline, CDR1 is MNHEY and CDR2 is SVGAGI. The CDR3 region is CASSFRQPSTDTQYF. The CDR3 coding sequence is TGTGCCAGCAGTTTCCGACAACCTAGCACAGATACGCAGTATTTT.

The rearrangement uses TRBV6-1 and TRBJ2-7; 8 nucleotides match TRBD1. CDR1 is MNHNS and CDR2 is SASEGT in the germline V gene. V lost 2 bases to trimming and J lost 2 bases; unmatched junction nucleotides: 8. The CDR3 covers 16 residues. CDR3 residues: CASSEFGTGTPYEQYF. The CDR3 DNA sequence: TGTGCCAGCAGTGAATTCGGGACAGGTACCCCCTACGAGCAGTACTTC.

This clonotype was counted a few times. The rearrangement joins TRBV20-1 to TRBJ2-5; 7 nucleotides agree with TRBD1. From germline, CDR1 is DFQATT and CDR2 SNEGSKA (reference sequence). V lost 5 bases to trimming and J lost 4 bases; unmatched junction nucleotides: 4. The CDR3 has 12 residues. Here the CDR3 reads CSAQGGGETQYF. The CDR3 nucleotides read TGCAGTGCTCAAGGGGGCGGAGAGACCCAGTACTTC.

The J gene is TRBJ1-1, the V gene TRBV14; the D gene is possibly TRBD1 (6 bases). Germline loops: CDR1 SGHDN, CDR2 FVKESK. V was cut by 2 bases and J by 7 bases, with 11 bases left in between. The CDR3 consists of 13 residues. The CDR3, as DNA: TGTGCCAGCAGCCAACATATGGACAGTGAAGCTTTCTTT. Its translation is CASSQHMDSEAFF.

This clonotype was seen a handful of times. The V gene is TRBV2, the J gene TRBJ1-5, with D hard to call. The V end was cut by 3 bases, the J end by 6 bases, with 9 bases between. The length of the CDR3 is 13 residues. Germline loops: CDR1 SNHLY, CDR2 FYNNEI. Here the CDR3 DNA reads TGTGCCAGCAGTGACGGGAGGGCTCAGCCCCAGCATTTT. Amino acid sequence: CASSDGRAQPQHF.

Only a few counts were recorded for this clonotype. V is TRBV7-9 and J is TRBJ1-1; a possible D gene is TRBD1 (5 bases). Trimming removed 5 bases at V and 10 bases at J, with 20 bases between. Germline V gives CDR1 SEHNR, CDR2 FQNEAQ (reference sequence). This CDR3 comprises 14 residues. This CDR3 reads CASSRGEGQRGAFF. For the CDR3, the DNA is TGTGCCAGCAGCCGGGGGGAAGGGCAGAGAGGAGCTTTCTTT.

This chain links TRBV28 with TRBJ2-7, with 8 bases matching TRBD1. The CDR3 sequence is 12 residues long. The germline CDR1 and CDR2 sequences are MDHEN and SYDVKM. With 11 bases clipped from V and 4 bases from J, the junction kept 7 bases outside the gene matches. The CDR3 DNA follows: TGTGCCCACGGACAGGGAGGTTACGAGCAGTACTTC. Its protein is CAHGQGGYEQYF.

The chain employs TRBV2 and TRBJ2-1; 7 bases match TRBD1. V was pared by 6 bases and J by 14 bases, with 7 bases of the junction left unmatched. This CDR3 region has 11 residues. CDR1 is SNHLY, CDR2 FYNNEI, per germline. The CDR3 DNA reads as TGTGCCAGCAGAGATCAGGGGGTGAAGTTCTTC. Encoded protein: CASRDQGVKFF.

In its sample, this clonotype was seen a few times. The chain carries TRBV7-9 and TRBJ2-1; D is perhaps TRBD2 (6 bases). This CDR3 is 15 amino acids long. Trimming stripped 4 bases from V and 10 bases from J, with 20 bases between. Germline lookup yields CDR1 SEHNR and CDR2 FQNEAQ (reference sequence). The CDR3 DNA is TGTGCCAGCAGCTCGCCGGGACTGCCACCTCTGGAGCAGTTCTTC. As protein: CASSSPGLPPLEQFF.

This clonotype was found a few times. The gene calls are TRBV12-5 and TRBJ2-1; TRBD2 matches 8 bases. Germline V gives CDR1 LGHNT, CDR2 FRNRAP. J was trimmed by 0 bases and V by 3 bases; bases with no gene match: 4. The CDR3 is 16 residues long. Here the CDR3 DNA reads TGTGCTAGTGGTTTCTCGAGCGGGAGCTCCTACAATGAGCAGTTCTTC. Translation gives CASGFSSGSSYNEQFF.

The rearrangement joins TRBV20-1 to TRBJ2-3, with D perhaps being TRBD1 or TRBD2 (5 bases each). Germline assignment: CDR1 DFQATT and CDR2 SNEGSKA (reference sequence). Trimming left V 5 bases short and J 2 bases short, with 14 bases between. This CDR3 contains 14 residues. The CDR3 sequence is CSAPGTSATDTQYF. Here the CDR3 DNA reads TGCAGTGCTCCCGGGACGTCGGCCACAGATACGCAGTATTTT.

The chain carries TRBV12-3 or TRBV12-4 and TRBJ2-5, with TRBD1 matching 8 bases. This CDR3 contains 16 residues. The junction had 8 bases not matched to a gene; V was cut back by 3 bases and J by 2 bases. Here the CDR3 DNA reads TGTGCCAGCAGTTTTTCTTCCAACAGGGGGCAAGAGACCCAGTACTTC. Its protein product is CASSFSSNRGQETQYF.

There are a few counts of this clonotype. V gene TRBV10-1 combines with J gene TRBJ2-1, with D possibly being TRBD1 (5 bases). V lost 0 bases and J lost 0, with 18 bases in between. The germline V gene encodes CDR1 WNHNN and CDR2 SYGVQD (reference sequence). CDR3 size: 19 residues. The CDR3 DNA reads TGCGCCAGCAGTGAGTCTTGGGGCGGAAGAAAACACTCCTACAATGAGCAGTTCTTC. It yields the protein CASSESWGGRKHSYNEQFF.

This clonotype turned up a few times. The V and J genes are TRBV4-2 and TRBJ1-5, with D possibly matching TRBD1 (5 bases). From germline, CDR1 is LGHNA and CDR2 YNFKEQ. The CDR3 is made up of 16 amino acids. Trimming stripped 3 bases from V and 4 bases from J, with 16 bases between. CDR3 residues: CASSHNSVDRNQPQHF. Written as DNA, the CDR3 is TGTGCCAGCAGCCACAACTCAGTCGACAGAAATCAGCCCCAGCATTTT.

Comment on this clonotype: One end of the junction fails to match germline, which may point to a read error. This sequence joins TRBV7-2 and TRBJ2-1; D unclear. CDR1 and CDR2 from the germline V gene are SGHTA and FQGNSA. This CDR3 region has 13 residues. CDR3 residues: CDSSFSSYNEQFF. As DNA, the CDR3 is TGTGACAGCAGCTTCTCTTCCTACAATGAGCAGTTCTTC.

This clonotype has only a few counts. The chain has TRBV7-2 and TRBJ2-7, with D maybe TRBD2 (6 bases). In germline, CDR1 is SGHTA, CDR2 FQGNSA. Trimming removed 1 base at V and 7 bases at J, with 14 bases between. The CDR3 runs 14 residues. CDR3 bases: TGTGCCAGCAGCTTAGGGTCCGGCGGGATAGAGCAGTACTTC. It translates to CASSLGSGGIEQYF.

The chain employs TRBV9 and TRBJ2-1; a possible D gene is TRBD2 (6 bases). The CDR3 totals 14 residues. CDR1 and CDR2 (germline): SGDLS, YYNGEE. V was clipped by 3 bases and J by 9 bases, with 16 bases between them. CDR3 sequence reads: CASSAGTAPGEQFF. CDR3 DNA: TGTGCCAGCAGCGCAGGGACTGCCCCCGGTGAGCAGTTCTTC.

This chain joins TRBV29-1 and TRBJ2-1; 14 bases align to TRBD2. This CDR3 comprises 18 residues. V was clipped by 8 bases and J by 2 bases; unmatched bases: 14. The germline V gene encodes CDR1 SQVTM and CDR2 ANQGSEA. The CDR3 sequence: CSTRLAGGPGKPYNEQFF. CDR3 in DNA: TGCAGCACCCGACTAGCGGGAGGGCCGGGTAAGCCCTACAATGAGCAGTTCTTC.